This T cell receptor beta chain was observed in a study of T cell responses to AZD1222 COVID-19 vaccine. Libraries were prepared by immunoSEQ multiplex PCR; TCRdb keeps only in-frame clonotypes and omits some of them. The sample shows approximately 94,000 clones, more than 70% of them seen only once. V was trimmed by 3 bases and J by 7 bases, leaving 15 bases between them. CDR1 and CDR2 from the germline V gene are SEHNR and FQNEAQ (reference sequence). The CDR3 has 14 amino acids. The source material was peripheral blood, sampled on day 0 of MenACWY control vaccination. The rearrangement links TRBV7-9 to TRBJ1-2; tentatively, D is TRBD1 (6 bases). This TCR was recovered from an adult in good health. The CDR3 is CASSLIEGGGGYTF. For the CDR3, the DNA is TGTGCCAGCAGCTTGATAGAGGGGGGAGGTGGCTACACCTTC.